The clone carrying this T cell receptor beta chain was counted between two and nine times. The target antigen is unknown. The same CDR3 also results from other DNA sequences found in this sample. Per the germline V gene, CDR1 is SGHRS and CDR2 is YFSETQ. This CDR3 has 13 residues. V shed 0 bases and J shed 3 bases, with 7 bases lying between them. Produced via immunoSEQ multiplex PCR; TCRdb's table is partial and in-frame only. The data contain some 2.3 million clones, 80% to 95% of them seen just once; the ten biggest clones take up approximately 0.4%. This record comes from a study of shared clonotypes between healthy human individuals. Study findings and constraints: Among non-shared clonotypes, generation probabilities were lower than among those shared by all four donors.

This chain connects TRBV5-1 to TRBJ2-7; perhaps TRBD1 as D (5 bases). Sequencing was carried out using naive CD4+ T cells from PBMCs. The sample's subset: CD45RA+ positively selected. The receptor comes from a man between 18 and 35 years old in good health. Some clones in this sample may be carry-over from other donors' samples. The CDR3 DNA follows: TGCGCCAGCAGCTTGGCAGGGTTCTACGAGCAGTACTTC. It translates to CASSLAGFYEQYF.